Presented here are 29 T cell receptor beta chains from one specimen sequenced in a study of Ad26.COV2.S vaccination and SARS-CoV-2 variants. The protocol was immunoSEQ multiplex PCR, while the TCRdb copy is restricted to in-frame clones and leaves out a portion. Of some 460,000 clones detected, roughly nine tenths appear once; the ten largest clones hold 1.5% to 2%. Documented treatment: some 19 received Ad26.COV2.S at low or high dose, single or two shots; about 5 received placebo; per-sample allocation not given. Repertoires come from day 63 after the first vaccine or placebo injection. Sequenced material: peripheral blood, taken in a trial of Ad26.COV2.S vaccine versus placebo. Receptors were obtained from a person between 18 and 59 years old who received the Ad26.COV2.S COVID-19 vaccine or a placebo.

The V gene is TRBV27, the J gene TRBJ1-2; the D gene is possibly TRBD1 (5 bases). With 10 bases removed from V and 0 bases from J, the gap between germline ends came to 12 bases. Germline V CDR1 and CDR2: MNHEY, SMNVEV (reference sequence). The CDR3 extends over 13 amino acids. CDR3 sequence: CAKQDEANYGYTF. CDR3 in DNA: TGTGCCAAACAGGATGAGGCTAACTATGGCTACACCTTC.

Turning to this clone: Other DNA sequences in this sample translate to the same CDR3. The chain combines TRBV30 with TRBJ1-5; D is unresolved. V lost 2 bases to trimming and J lost 3 bases, with 8 bases between them. CDR3 size: 13 residues. From germline, CDR1 is GTSNPN and CDR2 SVGIG (reference sequence). CDR3 sequence reads: CAWSSRINQPQHF. In nucleotides, the CDR3 is TGTGCCTGGAGTAGCCGTATCAATCAGCCCCAGCATTTT.

V gene TRBV14 combines with J gene TRBJ2-2; D uncertain. V lost 4 bases and J lost 5, with 8 bases in between. The CDR3 runs to 13 residues. From germline, CDR1 is SGHDN and CDR2 FVKESK. CDR3 residues: CASSPQETGELFF. CDR3 sequence (DNA): TGTGCCAGCAGCCCCCAAGAAACCGGGGAGCTGTTTTTT.

This clone was picked up many times. The chain uses TRBV5-4 and TRBJ2-7; D perhaps matches TRBD2 (5 bases). There are 13 residues in the CDR3. Germline CDR1 and CDR2: SGHNT and YYREEE (reference sequence). Trimming took 3 bases from V and 3 from J, leaving 10 bases between them. The CDR3 DNA sequence: TGTGCCAGCAGCTGGAATCGGGACTACGAGCAGTACTTC. Encoded protein: CASSWNRDYEQYF.

A few counts support this clone. V and J are TRBV11-3 and TRBJ2-1; maybe TRBD1 (7 bases). The germline V gene has CDR1 SGHNT and CDR2 YENEEA. The CDR3 runs 18 residues. V lost 0 bases and J lost 5, with 20 bases in between. This CDR3 reads CASSLDQGGTASNNEQFF. In nucleotides, the CDR3 is TGTGCCAGCAGCTTAGATCAAGGCGGGACAGCCTCGAACAATGAGCAGTTCTTC.

The gene calls are TRBV5-4 and TRBJ1-3; D remains ambiguous. The germline CDR1 and CDR2 sequences are SGHNT and YYREEE (reference sequence). Trimming removed 6 bases at V and 1 base at J, with 11 bases between. CDR3 length equals 14 residues. DNA of the CDR3: TGTGCCAGCACCGAGGCGCCGTCTGGAAACACCATATATTTT. This codes for CASTEAPSGNTIYF.

As to this clone: Other DNA sequences in the sample encode the same CDR3. The chain links TRBV19 to TRBJ2-5, with D tentatively TRBD1 or TRBD2 (5 bases each). CDR1 and CDR2 from the germline V gene are LNHDA and SQIVND (reference sequence). The V and J ends lost 4 bases and 1 base respectively, with 10 bases between them. This CDR3 is built from 14 residues. CDR3 in amino acids: CASSKGRSQETQYF. CDR3 sequence (DNA): TGTGCCAGTAGTAAGGGACGGTCCCAAGAGACCCAGTACTTC. Combining the CDR3 with reference TRBV19 and TRBJ2-5 gives the whole variable domain DGGITQSPKYLFRKEGQNVTLSCEQNLNHDAMYWYRQDPGQGLRLIYYSQIVNDFQKGDIAEGYSVSREKKESFPLTVTSAQKNPTAFYLCASSKGRSQETQYFGPGTRLLVL.

The genes are TRBV10-1 and TRBJ2-4; 8 bases fit TRBD2. The CDR3 is 16 residues long. Per the germline V gene, CDR1 is WNHNN and CDR2 is SYGVQD (reference sequence). V lost 10 bases and J lost 3; bases outside the gene matches: 14. CDR3 DNA: TGCGCCACTGACGCCCCCCCACTAGCGGACAAAAACATTCAGTACTTC. Its protein product is CATDAPPLADKNIQYF.

V and J are TRBV15 and TRBJ1-5; TRBD1 might be the D (6 bases). The CDR3 runs to 19 residues. Trimming took off 0 bases at V and 1 base at J, with 19 bases between the two ends. The germline gives CDR1 LNHNV, CDR2 YYDKDF (reference sequence). The CDR3 reads CATSRDPIDRSRSNQPQHF. CDR3 nucleotides: TGTGCCACCAGCAGAGATCCAATCGACAGGAGCAGGAGCAATCAGCCCCAGCATTTT.

The chain employs TRBV7-3 and TRBJ2-1; TRBD2 aligns across 8 bases. The CDR3 runs 16 residues. The germline CDR1 and CDR2 sequences are SGHTA and FQGTGA. Germline trimming cut 6 bases from V and 3 bases from J; bases unmatched to any gene: 10. The CDR3 protein is CASSPLVAGGYNEQFF. In DNA form, the CDR3 reads TGTGCCAGCAGTCCCTTGGTGGCGGGAGGCTACAATGAGCAGTTCTTC.

The chain recombines TRBV19 with TRBJ1-2, with 8 bases aligning to TRBD1. Germline V gene sequence: CDR1 LNHDA, CDR2 SQIVND (reference sequence). CDR3 length equals 14 residues. Unmatched junction bases numbered 5, after V lost 5 bases and J lost 3 bases. The CDR3 DNA follows: TGTGCCAGTAGTCCCAGGGGGCCCTACTATGGCTACACCTTC. Translating gives CASSPRGPYYGYTF.

The rearrangement links TRBV20-1 to TRBJ2-2, with TRBD2 identical over 8 bases. The germline V gene has CDR1 DFQATT and CDR2 SNEGSKA (reference sequence). The CDR3 consists of 16 residues. Trimming took 3 bases from V and 7 from J; bases not matched to a gene: 13. CDR3 sequence reads: CSASGRGALRGGELFF. CDR3 nucleotides: TGCAGTGCTAGTGGGCGGGGGGCCCTCCGGGGCGGGGAGCTGTTTTTT.

The rearrangement uses TRBV18 and TRBJ2-7; 9 bases line up with TRBD1. This CDR3 has 13 residues. V lost 5 bases, J lost 6 bases, and 5 bases stayed unmatched. Germline CDR1 and CDR2: KGHSH and LQKENI. CDR3 region: CASSDRGFGEQYF. The CDR3 DNA sequence: TGTGCCAGCTCAGACAGGGGGTTTGGCGAGCAGTACTTC.

The CDR3 is CSVSGTSGIAKNIQYF. The DNA of the CDR3 is TGCAGCGTCTCCGGGACTAGCGGTATAGCCAAAAACATTCAGTACTTC. This chain links TRBV29-1 with TRBJ2-4; TRBD2 matches 11 bases. Germline V gene sequence: CDR1 SQVTM, CDR2 ANQGSEA. J was trimmed by 0 bases and V by 6 bases; bases with no gene match: 7. CDR3 length: 16 residues.

V is TRBV6-5 and J is TRBJ2-3; the match to TRBD1 covers 7 bases. The CDR3 contains 15 residues. The V gene's germline CDR1 is MNHEY and CDR2 SVGAGI. After removal of 6 bases from V and 2 bases from J, the junction contained 8 bases not matched to a gene. The CDR3, as DNA: TGTGCCAGCAGCCATCGACAGGGATCCACAGATACGCAGTATTTT. Translating gives CASSHRQGSTDTQYF.

The chain uses TRBV2 and TRBJ1-2; D call uncertain. CDR1 and CDR2 from the germline V gene are SNHLY and FYNNEI. V dropped 5 bases and J dropped 8 bases, with 9 bases sitting between them. The CDR3 runs 11 residues. The CDR3 DNA follows: TGTGCCAGCAGTCCGGGTAGAGGCTACACCTTC. This translates into CASSPGRGYTF.

This chain connects TRBV3-1 (or the pseudogene TRBV3-2) to TRBJ2-1; a possible D gene is TRBD1 (6 bases). V was clipped by 2 bases and J by 2 bases, with 25 bases between them. The CDR3 consists of 20 residues. From germline, CDR1 is LGHDT and CDR2 YNNKEL (reference sequence). CDR3 region: CASSQPRPRRGRGTYNEQFF. CDR3 bases: TGTGCCAGCAGCCAACCAAGACCCCGACGTGGCAGGGGTACCTACAATGAGCAGTTCTTC.

V and J are TRBV6-2 or TRBV6-3 and TRBJ1-6; D is perhaps TRBD1 (5 bases). CDR1 MNHEY and CDR2 SVGEGT come from the germline V gene. The CDR3 totals 16 residues. V was shortened by 5 bases and J by 7 bases, with 18 bases between the two germline ends. CDR3 sequence: CASSGGPGLYNSPLHF. In DNA form, the CDR3 reads TGTGCCAGCAGTGGGGGACCGGGACTATACAATTCACCCCTCCACTTT.

The chain uses TRBV3-1 (or the pseudogene TRBV3-2) and TRBJ1-1; 8 nucleotides match TRBD1. The CDR3 is 13 residues long. Germline-derived CDR1 and CDR2 are LGHDT and YNNKEL (reference sequence). V was pared by 0 bases and J by 9 bases, with 3 bases of the junction left unmatched. In DNA form, the CDR3 reads TGTGCCAGCAGCCAAGACAGGGGGCTTAAAGCTTTCTTT. Translating it yields CASSQDRGLKAFF.

On this clone: This specimen includes other DNA sequences encoding the same CDR3. The gene calls are TRBV19 and TRBJ1-5; 10 bases match TRBD1. With V trimmed by 5 bases and J by 2 bases, 3 bases remained unmatched. The CDR3 extends over 15 amino acids. Germline lookup yields CDR1 LNHDA and CDR2 SQIVND (reference sequence). CDR3 DNA sequence: TGTGCCAGTAGTCCCGGGACAGGGGGCAATCAGCCCCAGCATTTT. It specifies CASSPGTGGNQPQHF.

The chain uses TRBV14 and TRBJ1-6; D is uncertain. Germline loops: CDR1 SGHDN, CDR2 FVKESK. The V end lost 0 bases, the J end lost 14 bases, and 23 bases lay between the germline ends. This CDR3 has 17 amino acids. The CDR3 region is CASSQDPAAARSGALHF. DNA of the CDR3: TGTGCCAGCAGCCAAGATCCGGCGGCAGCTCGTTCAGGCGCCCTCCACTTT.

DNA for the CDR3: TGCGCCAGCAGCCAAGACCCCATCCGGGTTCCGTACACCTTC. It encodes CASSQDPIRVPYTF. This chain links TRBV4-3 with TRBJ1-2, with D unclear. This CDR3 has 14 residues. With 0 bases removed from V and 11 bases from J, the gap between germline ends came to 16 bases. The germline CDR1 and CDR2 sequences are LGHNA and YSLEER.

The J gene is TRBJ2-7, the V gene TRBV6-5; D is tentatively TRBD1 or TRBD2 (5 bases each). Germline V gene data show CDR1 as MNHEY and CDR2 as SVGAGI. V dropped 0 bases and J dropped 5 bases, with 11 bases sitting between them. CDR3 length: 14 amino acids. The CDR3 sequence is CASSYSKRGHEQYF. The DNA for the CDR3 is TGTGCCAGCAGTTACTCGAAACGGGGCCACGAGCAGTACTTC.

The chain links TRBV29-1 to TRBJ2-7, with 12 positions matching TRBD2. The V gene end was trimmed by 6 bases and the J gene end by 2 bases; junction bases not matched to a gene: 5. Germline-derived CDR1 and CDR2 are SQVTM and ANQGSEA. The CDR3 extends over 14 amino acids. The CDR3 DNA follows: TGCAGCGTACGGACTAGCGGGAAGACCTACGAGCAGTACTTC. Translation gives CSVRTSGKTYEQYF.

V usage is TRBV19 and J usage is TRBJ1-5; 7 bases line up with TRBD1. The CDR3 extends over 16 amino acids. The ends lost 4 bases at V and 5 bases at J; junction bases unmatched: 11. The germline CDR1 and CDR2 sequences are LNHDA and SQIVND (reference sequence). The CDR3 protein is CASSTLHRGRDQPQHF. CDR3 DNA: TGTGCCAGTAGTACCCTACACAGGGGTAGGGATCAGCCCCAGCATTTT. Drawing the rest from reference TRBV19 and TRBJ1-5, the complete variable domain is DGGITQSPKYLFRKEGQNVTLSCEQNLNHDAMYWYRQDPGQGLRLIYYSQIVNDFQKGDIAEGYSVSREKKESFPLTVTSAQKNPTAFYLCASSTLHRGRDQPQHFGDGTRLSIL.

The chain couples TRBV7-6 to TRBJ2-1; D gene uncertain. This CDR3 has 17 residues. Per germline, CDR1 SGHVS and CDR2 FNYEAQ. V was trimmed by 1 base and J by 1 base, leaving 14 bases between them. The CDR3 protein is CASSLVPAPSSYNEQFF. The CDR3 region has the DNA TGTGCCAGCAGCTTAGTGCCAGCTCCCTCTTCCTACAATGAGCAGTTCTTC.

Only one count was recorded for this clone. The genes are TRBV6-5 and TRBJ2-5, with 13 bases matching TRBD2. The CDR3 contains 15 residues. Germline CDR1 reads MNHEY; CDR2 reads SVGAGI. The ends lost 6 bases at V and 2 bases at J; junction bases unmatched: 3. The CDR3 DNA is TGTGCCAGCAGAAGACTAGCGGGGGGTCAAGAGACCCAGTACTTC. Its protein product is CASRRLAGGQETQYF.

J is TRBJ1-2 and V is TRBV28, with a weak D call TRBD1 (6 bases). CDR1 and CDR2 from the germline V gene are MDHEN and SYDVKM. The CDR3 is 16 amino acids. V was cut by 2 bases and J by 2 bases, with 15 bases left in between. CDR3 region: CASSLNGVQGNYGYTF. CDR3 in DNA: TGTGCCAGCAGTTTAAATGGGGTCCAGGGGAACTATGGCTACACCTTC.

There are a few counts of this clone. The chain is built from TRBV6-4 and TRBJ1-1; D gene uncertain. V was clipped by 5 bases and J by 4 bases, with 11 bases between them. CDR3 length: 13 residues. Germline CDR1 and CDR2: MRHNA and SNTAGT. The DNA for the CDR3 is TGTGCCAGCAGTACGGACGAGACCACTGAAGCTTTCTTT. It translates to CASSTDETTEAFF.